This T cell receptor (beta chain) was sequenced in a study of blood T cells in healthy people across ages. Across the whole study: Capturing about one barcoded beta molecule per two T cells was achieved by template switching.

Unmatched junction bases numbered 7, after V lost 6 bases and J lost 4 bases. CDR1 and CDR2 (germline): MNHEY, SVGAGI. CDR3 size: 15 residues. Next came a second PCR, run for about 7 to 12 cycles, which used a sample-barcoded 5' primer along with a J-beta primer mix. Every cDNA molecule carried a tag from a template-switch adaptor bearing 12 random nucleotides. One entry per CDR3 protein, called by TCRdb with MiXCR from the 5' RACE reads. This sample yields around 690,000 distinct CDR3 sequences, of which roughly 58% are seen a single time; 35% to 40% belongs to the top ten. The authors extracted at least 6 micrograms of total RNA per sample.

The sequence was obtained from a man between 60 and 75 years old in good health. This sequence joins TRBV6-5 and TRBJ2-1, with 9 bases aligning to TRBD2. Input material: blood. As DNA, the CDR3 is TGTGCCAGCAGCCTCGGGACTAGCCTGTACAATGAGCAGTTCTTC. Encoded protein: CASSLGTSLYNEQFF.